These 11 T cell receptor beta chains were sequenced from one sample in a study of T cell responses to AZD1222 COVID-19 vaccine. Clones were sequenced by immunoSEQ multiplex PCR, and TCRdb holds only the in-frame ones, with some missing. The profile covers about 35,000 clones, with approximately 86% appearing a single time and approximately 7.3% taken by the ten largest. The sequencing used peripheral blood, collected on day 0 of AZD1222 vaccination. The receptors come from an adult in good health.

This clone was recorded only once. The rearrangement links TRBV15 to TRBJ1-6; D perhaps matches TRBD1 (5 bases). Per the germline V gene, CDR1 is LNHNV and CDR2 is YYDKDF (reference sequence). This CDR3 has 14 residues. Trimming took off 4 bases at V and 6 bases at J, with 10 bases between the two ends. The CDR3 DNA sequence: TGTGCCACCAGCACTGGGACCTTTAATTCACCCCTCCACTTT. Translating gives CATSTGTFNSPLHF.

The table lists this clone with a few counts. The chain uses TRBV3-1 (or the pseudogene TRBV3-2) and TRBJ2-2, with a weak D call TRBD2 (6 bases). The V gene's germline CDR1 is LGHDT and CDR2 YNNKEL (reference sequence). The CDR3 runs to 17 residues. Trimming took 3 bases from V and 4 from J, leaving 18 bases between them. CDR3 region: CASSHRGGRRGTGELFF. For the CDR3, the DNA is TGTGCCAGCAGCCATAGAGGAGGGAGACGCGGCACCGGGGAGCTGTTTTTT.

The rearrangement joins TRBV6-5 to TRBJ1-2, with 7 bases that match TRBD1. V lost 2 bases, J lost 6 bases, and 12 bases stayed unmatched. The CDR3 extends over 16 amino acids. Germline CDR1 and CDR2: MNHEY and SVGAGI. The CDR3 reads CASSYVKEGARDGYTF. Written as DNA, the CDR3 is TGTGCCAGCAGTTACGTTAAAGAGGGGGCGAGGGATGGCTACACCTTC.

The genes are TRBV28 and TRBJ2-6, with 10 bases identical to TRBD1. The CDR3 is 17 amino acids. Trimming took 6 bases from V and 1 from J; bases not matched to a gene: 6. The germline gives CDR1 MDHEN, CDR2 SYDVKM. CDR3 in amino acids: CASSRGQGSSGANVLTF. As DNA, the CDR3 is TGTGCCAGCAGCCGGGGACAGGGGAGTTCTGGGGCCAACGTCCTGACTTTC.

This clone was seen once. The chain recombines TRBV10-1 with TRBJ2-7; D is perhaps TRBD2 (5 bases). CDR1 WNHNN and CDR2 SYGVQD come from the germline V gene (reference sequence). This CDR3 contains 14 residues. V was trimmed by 2 bases and J by 4 bases, leaving 12 bases between them. Here the CDR3 reads CASSEEPTGYEQYF. The CDR3 DNA reads TGCGCCAGCAGTGAGGAACCGACGGGGTACGAGCAGTACTTC.

The chain has TRBV25-1 and TRBJ1-5; D might be TRBD1 (6 bases). CDR1 is MGHDK, CDR2 SYGVNS, per germline. The CDR3 is 14 amino acids. V dropped 4 bases and J dropped 5 bases, with 12 bases sitting between them. The CDR3 reads CASSGYRDDQPQHF. In DNA, the CDR3 is TGTGCCAGCAGTGGTTACAGGGATGATCAGCCCCAGCATTTT.

In its sample, this clone was seen once. The chain employs TRBV28 and TRBJ1-2; D is uncertain. The CDR3 is made up of 13 amino acids. Trimming shortened V by 5 bases and J by 6 bases, and 13 bases separated the two germline ends. Germline V lookup: CDR1 MDHEN, CDR2 SYDVKM. This CDR3 is CASSTQDGNGYTF. CDR3 DNA sequence: TGTGCCAGCAGTACCCAGGACGGGAATGGCTACACCTTC.

The chain is built from TRBV6-5 and TRBJ1-2; D may be TRBD1 (6 bases). The CDR3 has 13 residues. V was clipped by 2 bases and J by 6 bases, with 10 bases between them. Germline CDR1 is MNHEY and CDR2 is SVGAGI. The CDR3 DNA reads as TGTGCCAGCAGTTACCGGGGGGGGCATGGCTACACCTTC. Translation gives CASSYRGGHGYTF.

This clone has just one count. This sequence joins TRBV28 and TRBJ2-1; D is undetermined. Germline CDR1 and CDR2: MDHEN and SYDVKM. The CDR3 length is 11 residues. Deletions cut 6 bases from V and 5 bases from J, with 5 bases between. CDR3 coding DNA: TGTGCCAGCAGATTGAACAATGAGCAGTTCTTC. Protein product: CASRLNNEQFF.

The chain couples TRBV7-6 to TRBJ2-3; 10 nucleotides match TRBD2. This CDR3 has 19 amino acids. Losses at the gene ends were 0 bases for V and 3 bases for J; bases not matched to a gene: 12. The V gene's germline CDR1 is SGHVS and CDR2 FNYEAQ. This chain's CDR3 is CASSLAIRTSGMKTDTQYF. As DNA, the CDR3 is TGTGCCAGCAGCTTAGCGATACGTACTAGCGGGATGAAAACAGATACGCAGTATTTT.

The chain recombines TRBV19 with TRBJ2-3; unclear D gene. CDR1 and CDR2 (germline): LNHDA, SQIVND (reference sequence). The CDR3 contains 14 residues. The V end was cut by 4 bases, the J end by 0 bases, with 8 bases between. CDR3 coding DNA: TGTGCCAGTAGTAGAACCGCTAGCACAGATACGCAGTATTTT. Its translation is CASSRTASTDTQYF.